These 25 T cell receptor beta chains were all obtained from the same sample, sequenced in a study of CD8 T cells in ankylosing spondylitis. MiXCR, run by TCRdb on the 5' RACE reads, gives a single entry per CDR3 protein. The profile shows approximately 220,000 distinct CDR3 sequences, roughly a tenth of them singletons. Sequencing was carried out using blood, either unsorted or a sorted T cell fraction (not recorded which). These receptors came from a male donor with ankylosing spondylitis or in good health (not recorded which).

This clonotype was counted many times. The chain links TRBV20-1 to TRBJ1-5; D remains unclear. The CDR3 runs 12 residues. Deletions cut 6 bases from V and 5 bases from J, with 11 bases between. Germline CDR1 and CDR2: DFQATT and SNEGSKA (reference sequence). This CDR3 reads CSALVGDQPQHF. The DNA for the CDR3 is TGCAGTGCCTTGGTCGGGGATCAGCCCCAGCATTTT.

This sequence joins TRBV2 and TRBJ2-7, with no clear D. CDR3 size: 12 residues. The V end lost 10 bases, the J end lost 2 bases, and 12 bases lay between the germline ends. Germline V gives CDR1 SNHLY, CDR2 FYNNEI. CDR3: CAITGSAYEQYF. The CDR3 DNA is TGTGCCATCACGGGCAGTGCCTACGAGCAGTACTTC.

This clonotype appeared many times. The rearrangement joins TRBV30 to TRBJ2-7; perhaps D is TRBD1 or TRBD2 (5 bases each). The CDR3 length is 14 residues. Looked up from germline, CDR1 is GTSNPN and CDR2 is SVGIG (reference sequence). The CDR3 region is CVETPGRGSYEQYF. CDR3 coding DNA: TGTGTTGAAACCCCGGGACGGGGATCCTACGAGCAGTACTTC.

This clonotype was counted many times. The J gene is TRBJ2-3, the V gene TRBV12-3 or TRBV12-4; D might be TRBD2 (5 bases). This CDR3 has 15 residues. V was clipped by 4 bases and J by 4 bases, with 15 bases between them. The CDR3 bases are TGTGCCAGCAGTTCCGCACGGGGTATCCCAGATACGCAGTATTTT. Translating gives CASSSARGIPDTQYF.

This clonotype was counted many times. The chain carries TRBV7-9 and TRBJ2-3; no firm D call. The CDR3 length is 14 residues. Germline-derived CDR1 and CDR2 are SEHNR and FQNEAQ (reference sequence). With 2 bases removed from V and 0 bases from J, the gap between germline ends came to 6 bases. The DNA of the CDR3 is TGTGCCAGCAGCTTAAGCACTAGCACAGATACGCAGTATTTT. Residues: CASSLSTSTDTQYF.

This sequence joins TRBV19 and TRBJ1-1; weak D call: TRBD1 (5 bases). Trimming removed 9 bases at V and 4 bases at J, with 15 bases between. CDR3 length equals 13 residues. In germline, CDR1 is LNHDA, CDR2 SQIVND (reference sequence). The CDR3 DNA reads as TGTGCCAGCCTCAAAGACGGGGGCACTGAAGCTTTCTTT. Its translation: CASLKDGGTEAFF.

Written as DNA, the CDR3 is TGTGCCACCAGTGATCCGACGGCGGTAGAGAAAACCCAGTACTTC. It is translated as CATSDPTAVEKTQYF. The gene calls are TRBV24-1 and TRBJ2-5; no firm D call. Germline values: CDR1 KGHDR, CDR2 SFDVKD. The V end lost 3 bases, the J end lost 8 bases, and 18 bases lay between the germline ends. This CDR3 region has 15 residues.

In this sample, this clonotype turned up many times. This chain uses TRBV27 with TRBJ2-5; 7 bases are a match to TRBD1. J was trimmed by 3 bases and V by 3 bases; bases with no gene match: 4. The CDR3 is made up of 14 amino acids. Germline V gives CDR1 MNHEY, CDR2 SMNVEV (reference sequence). CDR3 in amino acids: CASSFSGTEETQYF. CDR3 bases: TGTGCCAGCAGTTTTTCCGGGACAGAAGAGACCCAGTACTTC.

This clonotype was seen at least ten times. The rearrangement uses TRBV20-1 and TRBJ1-2; D unresolved. The CDR3 is made up of 18 amino acids. Looked up from germline, CDR1 is DFQATT and CDR2 is SNEGSKA (reference sequence). V gave up 3 bases and J gave up 0 bases, with 23 bases separating them. The CDR3 DNA reads TGCAGTGCTAGTCCCCGGTGGATTGAAACTAGAGCTAACTATGGCTACACCTTC. Protein sequence: CSASPRWIETRANYGYTF.

The CDR3 sequence: CASTRLLQPDTQYF. The DNA of the CDR3 is TGTGCCAGCACCAGACTCCTCCAGCCAGATACGCAGTATTTT. The rearrangement uses TRBV11-2 and TRBJ2-3, with unresolved D. Trimming took off 7 bases at V and 4 bases at J, with 15 bases between the two ends. The germline V gene encodes CDR1 SGHAT and CDR2 FQNNGV. This CDR3 comprises 14 residues.

This clonotype was detected a few times. The chain combines TRBV7-3 with TRBJ2-1, with D perhaps TRBD2 (5 bases). CDR1 SGHTA and CDR2 FQGTGA come from the germline V gene. V lost 2 bases to trimming and J lost 8 bases, with 10 bases between them. This CDR3 is built from 13 residues. This CDR3 is CASSLQFSDEQFF. CDR3 sequence (DNA): TGTGCCAGCAGCTTACAGTTTAGCGATGAGCAGTTCTTC.

This clonotype was seen at least ten times. This chain connects TRBV27 to TRBJ2-2, with no clear D. V lost 3 bases, J lost 3 bases, and 8 bases lay in between. Germline V gene lookup returns CDR1 MNHEY and CDR2 SMNVEV (reference sequence). The CDR3 has 14 residues. CDR3 DNA: TGTGCCAGCAGTTTGGTGGCCCACACCGGGGAGCTGTTTTTT. It translates to CASSLVAHTGELFF.

This clonotype was detected ten times or more. V and J are TRBV12-3 or TRBV12-4 and TRBJ2-5, with a possible D match to TRBD2 (6 bases). CDR3 length equals 13 residues. Trimming removed 7 bases at V and 6 bases at J, with 15 bases between. CDR3 coding DNA: TGTGCCAGCACCTTGGCGGGGCGGCAGACCCAGTACTTC. The encoded protein is CASTLAGRQTQYF.

V and J are TRBV5-1 and TRBJ2-6, with D hard to call. Per the germline V gene, CDR1 is SGHRS and CDR2 is YFSETQ. V lost 5 bases and J 0 bases, leaving 9 bases between the germline ends. The CDR3 totals 15 residues. For the CDR3, the DNA is TGCGCCAGCAGATCGGAACTCTCTGGGGCCAACGTCCTGACTTTC. Translation: CASRSELSGANVLTF. The full variable domain, rest sourced from reference TRBV5-1 and TRBJ2-6, is KAGVTQTPRYLIKTRGQQVTLSCSPISGHRSVSWYQQTPGQGLQFLFEYFSETQRNKGNFPGRFSGRQFSNSRSEMNVSTLELGDSALYLCASRSELSGANVLTFGAGSRLTVL.

At least ten counts were recorded for this clonotype. The CDR3 is CATSSGAYGYTF. Written as DNA, the CDR3 is TGTGCCACCAGCTCAGGGGCCTATGGCTACACCTTC. The V gene is TRBV15, the J gene TRBJ1-2, with a tentative D call TRBD1 (6 bases). In germline, CDR1 is LNHNV, CDR2 YYDKDF (reference sequence). Trimming cost V 5 bases and J 4 bases, with 8 bases left between them. The length of the CDR3 is 12 residues.

This clonotype was picked up many times. The chain combines TRBV2 with TRBJ1-2; the D is unclear. CDR1 SNHLY and CDR2 FYNNEI come from the germline V gene. The length of the CDR3 is 15 residues. Trimming shortened V by 6 bases and J by 1 base, and 15 bases separated the two germline ends. Here the CDR3 DNA reads TGTGCCAGCAGCGCAGACGGGCCCCATAACTATGGCTACACCTTC. Protein sequence: CASSADGPHNYGYTF.

Only a few counts were recorded for this clonotype. The V and J genes are TRBV7-9 and TRBJ1-2; tentative D call: TRBD1 (6 bases). The V gene lost 3 bases and the J gene lost 1 base, with 12 bases spanning the gap. The CDR3 covers 15 residues. Per germline, CDR1 SEHNR and CDR2 FQNEAQ (reference sequence). The CDR3, as DNA: TGTGCCAGCAGCTTCCAGGGGACGTATAACTATGGCTACACCTTC. It specifies CASSFQGTYNYGYTF.

At least ten counts were recorded for this clonotype. Mismatch with germline at one junction end may stem from a read error. The CDR3 sequence is CASSTEGNTDTQYF. As DNA, the CDR3 is TGTGCTAGCAGCACGGAGGGGAACACAGATACGCAGTATTTT. J is TRBJ2-3 and V is TRBV7-7, with D maybe TRBD2 (6 bases). CDR1 SSHAT and CDR2 FNYEAQ come from the germline V gene (reference sequence). The CDR3 extends over 14 amino acids.

This clonotype was observed many times. V is TRBV12-3 or TRBV12-4 and J is TRBJ2-3, with 9 bases identical to TRBD2. The CDR3 consists of 15 residues. Trimming took 7 bases from V and 6 from J; bases not matched to a gene: 11. DNA for the CDR3: TGTGCCAGCACTCCCCGGGGGCTAGCGGGGGATACGCAGTATTTT. Translated: CASTPRGLAGDTQYF.

Remarks on this clonotype: A much larger clone differs by one base, so this may be a read error. It is likely a read error, because the conserved phenylalanine at the end of the CDR3 is missing. This chain connects TRBV5-6 to TRBJ2-1, with TRBD2 matching over 7 bases. CDR3 length: 13 amino acids. Trimming took 0 bases from V and 13 from J; bases not matched to a gene: 7. Looked up from germline, CDR1 is SGHDT and CDR2 is YYEEEE. Written as DNA, the CDR3 is TGTGCCAGCAGCTTGGCCGGAGGGGACTACCAGTTCTCC. It yields the protein CASSLAGGDYQFS.

This clonotype appeared many times. This chain connects TRBV5-1 to TRBJ1-5; a weak D match, TRBD1 (6 bases). CDR1 is SGHRS and CDR2 is YFSETQ in the germline V gene. With 6 bases removed from V and 2 bases from J, the gap between germline ends came to 15 bases. This CDR3 is 15 amino acids long. The CDR3 nucleotides are TGCGCCAGCACCCCCGGGCCAGGGGGCAATCAGCCCCAGCATTTT. Its translation is CASTPGPGGNQPQHF.

J is TRBJ1-2 and V is TRBV5-1; TRBD1 matches 7 bases. The CDR3 spans 15 residues. CDR1 and CDR2 from the germline V gene are SGHRS and YFSETQ. Trimming removed 2 bases from V and 4 bases from J; junction bases left unmatched: 8. The CDR3: CASSLGTAGGYGYTF. For the CDR3, the DNA is TGCGCCAGCAGCTTAGGGACAGCCGGTGGCTATGGCTACACCTTC. Full variable domain (rest looked up from reference TRBV5-1 and TRBJ1-2): KAGVTQTPRYLIKTRGQQVTLSCSPISGHRSVSWYQQTPGQGLQFLFEYFSETQRNKGNFPGRFSGRQFSNSRSEMNVSTLELGDSALYLCASSLGTAGGYGYTFGSGTRLTVV.

The chain combines TRBV20-1 with TRBJ1-1; 7 positions match TRBD1. This CDR3 is 15 amino acids long. V shed 5 bases and J 3 bases; nucleotides not matched to a gene: 12. CDR1 is DFQATT, CDR2 SNEGSKA, per germline (reference sequence). The CDR3 bases are TGCAGTGCTCCCCAGGGCGACAGGGTCGACACTGAAGCTTTCTTT. Its protein is CSAPQGDRVDTEAFF.

The chain uses TRBV7-7 and TRBJ2-6, with 10 nucleotides matching TRBD1. Germline lookup yields CDR1 SSHAT and CDR2 FNYEAQ (reference sequence). The CDR3 has 11 residues. The DNA for the CDR3 is TGTGCTAGCGGGACAGGGGCCGTCCTGACTTTC. Amino acids: CASGTGAVLTF.

This clonotype appeared many times. The rearrangement joins TRBV10-3 to TRBJ1-5; 7 nucleotides match TRBD1. V was pared by 11 bases and J by 0 bases, with 16 bases of the junction left unmatched. The CDR3 extends over 17 amino acids. Germline V lookup: CDR1 ENHRY, CDR2 SYGVKD. CDR3 in DNA: TGTGCCGCCCGCGTCCGAACAGGGGAGTATAGCAATCAGCCCCAGCATTTT. Translating it yields CAARVRTGEYSNQPQHF.